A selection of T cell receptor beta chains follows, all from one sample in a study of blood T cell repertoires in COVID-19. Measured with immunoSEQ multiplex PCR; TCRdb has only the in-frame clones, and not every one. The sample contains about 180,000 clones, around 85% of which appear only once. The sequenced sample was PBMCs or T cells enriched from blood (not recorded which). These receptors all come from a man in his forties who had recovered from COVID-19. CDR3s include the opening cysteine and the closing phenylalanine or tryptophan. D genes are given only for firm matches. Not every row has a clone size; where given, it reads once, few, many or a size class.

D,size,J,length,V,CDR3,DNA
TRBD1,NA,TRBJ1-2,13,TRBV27,CASSTTGARGYTF,TGTGCCAGCAGTACAACAGGGGCCCGGGGCTACACCTTC
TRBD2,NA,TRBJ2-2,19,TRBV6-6,CASSPRGLAGGRKTGELFF,TGTGCCAGCAGTCCCCGGGGGCTAGCGGGAGGGAGAAAGACCGGGGAGCTGTTTTTT
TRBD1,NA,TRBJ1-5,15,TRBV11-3,CASSLTGESNQPQHF,TGTGCCAGCAGCCTCACAGGGGAGAGCAATCAGCCCCAGCATTTT
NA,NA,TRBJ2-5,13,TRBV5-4,CASSFGQVETQYF,TGTGCCAGCAGCTTTGGACAAGTCGAGACCCAGTACTTC
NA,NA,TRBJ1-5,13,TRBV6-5,CASSYGRDQPQHF,TGTGCCAGCAGTTACGGCAGGGATCAGCCCCAGCATTTT
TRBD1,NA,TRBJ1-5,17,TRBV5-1,CASSPTPLDRFNQPQHF,TGCGCCAGCAGCCCCACCCCCCTGGACAGGTTCAATCAGCCCCAGCATTTT
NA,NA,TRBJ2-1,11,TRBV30,CAWTSGDEQFF,TGTGCCTGGACTTCAGGGGATGAGCAGTTCTTC
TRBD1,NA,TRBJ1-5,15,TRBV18,CASSQGQGERQPQHF,TGTGCCAGCTCACAGGGACAGGGGGAAAGACAGCCCCAGCATTTT
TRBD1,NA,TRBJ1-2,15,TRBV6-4,CASSPGGGPNYGYTF,TGTGCCAGCAGTCCGGGAGGGGGCCCTAACTATGGCTACACCTTC
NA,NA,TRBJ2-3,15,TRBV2,CASDSSRRGTDTQYF,TGTGCCAGCGACTCTAGTAGGCGAGGCACAGATACGCAGTATTTT
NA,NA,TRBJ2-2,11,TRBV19,CASSDFLWLFF,TGTGCCAGTAGCGACTTCCTGTGGCTGTTTTTT
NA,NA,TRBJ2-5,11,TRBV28,CATRTEETQYF,TGTGCCACCAGGACAGAAGAGACCCAGTACTTC
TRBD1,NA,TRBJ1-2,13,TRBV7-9,CASSRQGDYGYTF,TGTGCCAGCAGCCGACAGGGGGATTATGGCTACACCTTC
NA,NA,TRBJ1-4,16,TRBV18,CASSPPEGQGYEKLFF,TGTGCCAGCTCACCACCGGAGGGGCAGGGTTATGAAAAACTGTTTTTT
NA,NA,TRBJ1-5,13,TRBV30,CAWIPDRNQPQHF,TGTGCCTGGATTCCCGACAGGAATCAGCCCCAGCATTTT
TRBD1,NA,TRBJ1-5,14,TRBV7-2,CASTTGQGDQPQHF,TGTGCCAGCACTACGGGACAGGGAGATCAGCCCCAGCATTTT
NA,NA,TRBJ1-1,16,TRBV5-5,CASSLDLGGRATEAFF,TGTGCCAGCAGCTTGGATTTAGGCGGGAGGGCCACTGAAGCTTTCTTT
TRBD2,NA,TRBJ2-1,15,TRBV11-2,CASSSTSGSYNEQFF,TGTGCCAGCAGCTCGACTAGCGGCTCCTACAATGAGCAGTTCTTC
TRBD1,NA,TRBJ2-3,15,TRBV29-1,CSVSRQGASTDTQYF,TGCAGCGTTTCCCGACAGGGGGCAAGCACAGATACGCAGTATTTT
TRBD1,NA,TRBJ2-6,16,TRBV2,CASRGDRRSGANVLTF,TGTGCCAGCAGGGGGGACAGACGCTCTGGGGCCAACGTCCTGACTTTC
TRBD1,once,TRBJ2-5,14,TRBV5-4,CASSTGQDQETQYF,TGTGCCAGCAGTACCGGACAGGACCAAGAGACCCAGTACTTC
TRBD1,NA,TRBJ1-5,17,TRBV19,CASSIAGTGNLGQPQHF,TGTGCCAGTAGTATAGCGGGGACAGGGAACCTCGGCCAGCCCCAGCATTTT
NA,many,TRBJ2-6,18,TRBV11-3,CASSPQGGGQTGANVLTF,TGTGCCAGCAGCCCTCAAGGCGGCGGTCAAACTGGGGCCAACGTCCTGACTTTC
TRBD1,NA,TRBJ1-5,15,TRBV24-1,CATSDSGTGGQPQHF,TGTGCCACCAGTGATTCAGGGACAGGGGGCCAGCCCCAGCATTTT
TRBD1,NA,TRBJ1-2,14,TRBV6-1,CASSEAGQGYGYTF,TGTGCCAGCAGTGAAGCGGGACAGGGCTATGGCTACACCTTC